The rows below give T cell receptor beta chains drawn from one sample of a study of blood T cell repertoires in COVID-19. The table came from immunoSEQ multiplex PCR; TCRdb's copy has only in-frame clones and leaves some out. The sample holds about 210,000 clones; about 76% are singletons and the top ten take approximately 9%. Input material: PBMCs or T cells enriched from blood (not recorded which). These receptors came from a woman aged 50 to 65 with acute COVID-19. CDR3s leave out the opening cysteine and the closing phenylalanine or tryptophan. Where a row states a size, it is once, few, many or the class of an expanded clone; other rows omit it.

j_call	clone_size	v_call	cdr3_aa
TRBJ2-7	NA	TRBV7-2	ARDSAQY
TRBJ2-7	NA	TRBV21-1	ASSKVDSYRGRMNEQY
TRBJ2-3	NA	TRBV4-3	ASSQDGPRGTDTQY
TRBJ2-7	few	TRBV7-3	ASSLTGTGNSYEQY
TRBJ2-7	NA	TRBV19	ASSIARDRDNEQY
TRBJ1-2	NA	TRBV30	AWSGTSSPGGYT
TRBJ2-7	NA	TRBV28	ASTGATPYEQY
TRBJ1-1	NA	TRBV12-3/TRBV12-4	ASSSLQFTEAF
TRBJ2-7	once	TRBV5-1	ASSPGPGSSGRHYEQY
TRBJ1-6	NA	TRBV9	ASSVEVRGSPLH
TRBJ2-7	NA	TRBV6-5	ASSYSRRGGTGEQY
TRBJ1-2	NA	TRBV7-9	ASSRTPGQELSNYGYT
TRBJ2-1	NA	TRBV5-6	ASSLYFGTGAGNEQF
TRBJ2-7	NA	TRBV21-1	ASSKVGGTGGMYEQY
TRBJ1-4	NA	TRBV19	ASSAITGTGGNEKLF
TRBJ1-3	NA	TRBV18	ASSAGQKSGNTIY
TRBJ1-2	once	TRBV19	ASTFDRVPSGYT
TRBJ2-3	NA	TRBV5-1	ASSHTSASTDTQY
TRBJ2-2	NA	TRBV11-1	ASSLRGTINTGELF
TRBJ2-7	NA	TRBV11-3	ASSREQGSSEQY
TRBJ1-4	few	TRBV18	ASSPPDRGAYNEKLF
TRBJ2-5	NA	TRBV2	ASSVERRETQY
TRBJ2-3	NA	TRBV28	ASRSGGGDTDTQY
TRBJ2-1	NA	TRBV28	ASGIAGAGYNEQF
TRBJ2-3	NA	TRBV14	ASSQDGPHSSTDTQY
TRBJ2-7	NA	TRBV3-1/TRBV3-2	ASRSTSGLSGEQY
TRBJ2-3	NA	TRBV5-1	ASSFPADTQY
TRBJ2-3	NA	TRBV7-2	ASSFPGSTDTQY
TRBJ2-7	NA	TRBV5-4	ASSFGTSGSGGYEQY
TRBJ2-5	NA	TRBV7-9	ASSPDSQETQY
TRBJ2-3	NA	TRBV19	ASSGPGQPDTQY
TRBJ1-6	NA	TRBV19	ASSSPPGQLRSPLH
TRBJ1-2	once	TRBV25-1	ASSESRTALSNYGYT
TRBJ1-1	many	TRBV5-1	ASSLRGAEAF
TRBJ1-4	NA	TRBV7-8	ASSLSGLTNEKLF
TRBJ1-5	NA	TRBV5-1	ASSLDPGTAVYSNQPQH
TRBJ2-2	NA	TRBV19	ASRLGHGRSGELF
TRBJ2-6	NA	TRBV15	ATAHLRVTGANVLT
TRBJ2-3	NA	TRBV24-1	ATSDASAGGGDTQY
TRBJ2-2	NA	TRBV29-1	SVGGPTGTGELF
TRBJ2-1	NA	TRBV12-3/TRBV12-4	ASSPGPYNEQF
TRBJ2-7	NA	TRBV6-2/TRBV6-3	ASSSTSGFYEQY
TRBJ1-1	NA	TRBV28	ASRTWGQGRHTEAF
TRBJ2-7	NA	TRBV28	ASSLRAGGDRRNMREQY
TRBJ1-5	NA	TRBV2	ASSGQGVVQPQH